Shown below are 23 T cell receptor beta chains from a single sample sequenced in a study of blood T cell repertoires in COVID-19. Produced via immunoSEQ multiplex PCR; TCRdb's table is partial and in-frame only. The sample includes about 330,000 clones, around 90% of them seen just once. Sequenced sample: PBMCs or T cells enriched from blood (not recorded which). Every receptor here comes from a woman aged 25 to 45 who had recovered from COVID-19.

This clone has a single count. V gene TRBV12-3 or TRBV12-4 combines with J gene TRBJ1-1, with D uncertain. This CDR3 has 12 residues. V was trimmed by 5 bases and J by 6 bases, leaving 10 bases between them. CDR3 in DNA: TGTGCCAGCAGTACTAGACTGCCTGAAGCTTTCTTT. Translated: CASSTRLPEAFF.

The V and J genes are TRBV6-1 and TRBJ1-2; tentatively, D is TRBD1 (5 bases). Trimming shortened V by 3 bases and J by 5 bases, and 16 bases separated the two germline ends. Germline V gene data show CDR1 as MNHNS and CDR2 as SASEGT. The CDR3 has 15 residues. The chain's CDR3 is CASSDRDSTHYGYTF. CDR3 bases: TGTGCCAGCAGTGACCGGGACTCAACCCATTATGGCTACACCTTC.

The sample holds one count of this clone. V usage is TRBV2 and J usage is TRBJ1-2; D uncertain. Looked up from germline, CDR1 is SNHLY and CDR2 is FYNNEI. The CDR3 is 17 amino acids. Trimming left V 2 bases short and J 8 bases short, with 24 bases between. The CDR3 is CASSEPFAGSILEGYTF. The CDR3 region has the DNA TGTGCCAGCAGTGAACCCTTCGCAGGCTCAATCTTAGAAGGCTACACCTTC. Combining the CDR3 with reference TRBV2 and TRBJ1-2 gives the whole variable domain EPEVTQTPSHQVTQMGQEVILRCVPISNHLYFYWYRQILGQKVEFLVSFYNNEISEKSEIFDDQFSVERPDGSNFTLKIRSTKLEDSAMYFCASSEPFAGSILEGYTFGSGTRLTVV.

This clone turned up a few times. The rearrangement uses TRBV5-4 and TRBJ2-7; tentatively, D is TRBD1 (6 bases). Trimming took 4 bases from V and 0 from J, leaving 11 bases between them. The CDR3 totals 14 residues. Germline V CDR1 and CDR2: SGHNT, YYREEE (reference sequence). CDR3 residues: CASSLQGFSYEQYF. The CDR3 bases are TGTGCCAGCAGCCTACAGGGATTCTCCTACGAGCAGTACTTC. Full variable domain (missing parts from reference TRBV5-4 and TRBJ2-7): ETGVTQSPTHLIKTRGQQVTLRCSSQSGHNTVSWYQQALGQGPQFIFQYYREEENGRGNFPPRFSGLQFPNYSSELNVNALELDDSALYLCASSLQGFSYEQYFGPGTRLTVT.

This clone was observed a few times. Compared with germline, one end of the junction differs, possibly owing to a read error. The chain couples TRBV7-9 to TRBJ2-7, with 7 bases aligning to TRBD1. CDR1 is SEHNR and CDR2 is FQNEAQ in the germline V gene (reference sequence). The CDR3 totals 15 residues. For the CDR3, the DNA is TGTGCCAGCACCTTAGGTGGGACAGCCTCCTACGAGCAGTACTTC. Translating it yields CASTLGGTASYEQYF.

The chain employs TRBV28 and TRBJ2-3, with TRBD2 identical over 10 bases. CDR3 length equals 15 residues. CDR1 MDHEN and CDR2 SYDVKM come from the germline V gene. The junction had 8 bases not matched to a gene; V was cut back by 5 bases and J by 6 bases. The CDR3 loop is CASSPQREGQDTQYF. CDR3 in DNA: TGTGCCAGCAGTCCACAGCGGGAGGGCCAGGATACGCAGTATTTT.

The CDR3, as DNA: TGTGCCAGCAGCTTAGCCGGGAGGGATGGCTACACCTTC. Residues: CASSLAGRDGYTF. The rearrangement joins TRBV7-2 to TRBJ1-2; D not resolved. Germline V gene lookup returns CDR1 SGHTA and CDR2 FQGNSA. The CDR3 is 13 residues long. Trimming left V 0 bases short and J 6 bases short, with 8 bases between.

This clone was recorded a few times. The chain uses TRBV19 and TRBJ2-7, with unresolved D. Germline assignment: CDR1 LNHDA and CDR2 SQIVND (reference sequence). The germline V and J ends were trimmed by 3 bases and 4 bases, with 10 bases remaining between them. The CDR3 totals 13 residues. For the CDR3, the DNA is TGTGCCAGTAGTATTATGGGCTATTACGAGCAGTACTTC. Protein product: CASSIMGYYEQYF.

The V and J genes are TRBV4-1 and TRBJ1-4, with D possibly being TRBD1 (5 bases). This CDR3 is 17 amino acids long. CDR1 is MGHRA and CDR2 is YSYEKL in the germline V gene. The V and J ends lost 0 bases and 1 base respectively, with 12 bases between them. CDR3 DNA sequence: TGCGCCAGCAGCCAAGATTATCCCGGGGGAACTAATGAAAAACTGTTTTTT. The encoded protein is CASSQDYPGGTNEKLFF.

This rearrangement joins TRBV6-1 to TRBJ2-3, with TRBD2 matching 9 bases. Losses at the gene ends were 2 bases for V and 3 bases for J; bases not matched to a gene: 3. CDR3 length: 15 residues. CDR1 and CDR2 (germline): MNHNS, SASEGT. The CDR3: CASSERAGGTDTQYF. In DNA, the CDR3 is TGTGCCAGCAGTGAAAGAGCGGGGGGAACAGATACGCAGTATTTT.

The V gene is TRBV10-3, the J gene TRBJ1-2; the match to TRBD1 covers 9 bases. Trimming at V came to 2 bases and at J to 7 bases, leaving 2 bases not matched to a gene. The length of the CDR3 is 13 residues. The germline V gene encodes CDR1 ENHRY and CDR2 SYGVKD. CDR3 region: CAISEGQGFGYTF. The CDR3 region has the DNA TGTGCCATCAGTGAGGGACAGGGGTTTGGCTACACCTTC.

The chain uses TRBV18 and TRBJ1-5; no reliable D call. This CDR3 is 13 amino acids long. Trimming took off 3 bases at V and 1 base at J, with 4 bases between the two ends. In germline, CDR1 is KGHSH, CDR2 LQKENI. The CDR3: CASSPSSNQPQHF. The CDR3 bases are TGTGCCAGCTCACCGAGCAGCAATCAGCCCCAGCATTTT.

The table lists this clone with a count of one. The J gene is TRBJ1-2, the V gene TRBV5-1; the match to TRBD1 covers 7 bases. V gave up 2 bases and J gave up 6 bases; unmatched junction bases: 1. The CDR3 is 12 amino acids. Germline-derived CDR1 and CDR2 are SGHRS and YFSETQ. The CDR3 loop is CASSLQGHGYTF. Written as DNA, the CDR3 is TGCGCCAGCAGCTTACAGGGGCATGGCTACACCTTC.

The genes are TRBV7-9 and TRBJ1-2; a weak D match, TRBD1 (6 bases). The germline V gene encodes CDR1 SEHNR and CDR2 FQNEAQ (reference sequence). CDR3 length: 13 amino acids. Trimming removed 5 bases at V and 2 bases at J, with 9 bases between. CDR3 DNA: TGTGCCAGCAGCCCGGGACAAAACTATGGCTACACCTTC. Amino acid sequence: CASSPGQNYGYTF.

This rearrangement joins TRBV7-3 to TRBJ2-2; 14 bases match TRBD2. Germline V gene data show CDR1 as SGHTA and CDR2 as FQGTGA. The CDR3 spans 18 residues. After removal of 3 bases from V and 5 bases from J, the junction contained 8 bases not matched to a gene. The CDR3 spells CASSFKPGLAGVTGELFF. The CDR3 bases are TGTGCCAGCAGCTTCAAACCGGGACTAGCGGGAGTAACCGGGGAGCTGTTTTTT.

The chain joins TRBV3-1 (or the pseudogene TRBV3-2) to TRBJ2-7; 7 bases agree with TRBD1. With 2 bases clipped from V and 6 bases from J, the junction kept 1 base outside the gene matches. The germline V gene has CDR1 LGHDT and CDR2 YNNKEL (reference sequence). The CDR3 is 12 residues long. The CDR3 is CASSQHRGEQYF. CDR3 sequence (DNA): TGTGCCAGCAGCCAACACAGGGGCGAGCAGTACTTC.

The V gene is TRBV20-1, the J gene TRBJ1-1; D is ambiguous. V dropped 3 bases and J dropped 2 bases, with 13 bases sitting between them. CDR1 DFQATT and CDR2 SNEGSKA come from the germline V gene (reference sequence). This CDR3 is 14 amino acids long. The CDR3 reads CSASRQAGNTEAFF. In nucleotides, the CDR3 is TGCAGTGCTAGTAGGCAGGCTGGAAACACTGAAGCTTTCTTT.

This chain uses TRBV4-1 with TRBJ2-5, with TRBD2 matching over 9 bases. The CDR3 covers 16 residues. Germline V gene sequence: CDR1 MGHRA, CDR2 YSYEKL. Trimming at V came to 1 base and at J to 5 bases, leaving 8 bases not matched to a gene. The CDR3 spells CASSQALRGGSETQYF. DNA of the CDR3: TGCGCCAGCAGCCAAGCCTTGCGGGGGGGCTCTGAGACCCAGTACTTC.

The chain has TRBV7-3 and TRBJ2-1; TRBD2 is a possible D gene (6 bases). V lost 5 bases and J lost 2, with 10 bases in between. Germline V CDR1 and CDR2: SGHTA, FQGTGA. There are 14 residues in the CDR3. CDR3 nucleotide sequence: TGTGCCAGCAGCCGCGGAGGGACCTACAATGAGCAGTTCTTC. Translating gives CASSRGGTYNEQFF.

V usage is TRBV18 and J usage is TRBJ2-2; weak D call: TRBD1 (5 bases). Trimming shortened V by 0 bases and J by 3 bases, and 11 bases separated the two germline ends. Germline V gene sequence: CDR1 KGHSH, CDR2 LQKENI. CDR3 length: 16 residues. The CDR3 is CASSPPGQGHTGELFF. Written as DNA, the CDR3 is TGTGCCAGCTCACCACCGGGGCAGGGCCACACCGGGGAGCTGTTTTTT.

The chain employs TRBV5-6 and TRBJ1-2, with 7 bases matching TRBD1. CDR1 SGHDT and CDR2 YYEEEE come from the germline V gene. The V gene end was trimmed by 0 bases and the J gene end by 4 bases; junction bases not matched to a gene: 18. The CDR3 totals 19 residues. CDR3 region: CASSLVGFGTGDSGYGYTF. As DNA, the CDR3 is TGTGCCAGCAGCTTGGTAGGTTTTGGTACAGGGGATAGCGGCTATGGCTACACCTTC.

This rearrangement joins TRBV28 to TRBJ2-5; 7 nucleotides agree with TRBD1. Germline V gene lookup returns CDR1 MDHEN and CDR2 SYDVKM. The CDR3 consists of 14 residues. V gave up 5 bases and J gave up 5 bases; unmatched junction bases: 8. This CDR3 is CASSGWDSGETQYF. The CDR3 DNA reads TGTGCCAGCAGTGGATGGGACAGTGGTGAGACCCAGTACTTC.

This rearrangement joins TRBV29-1 to TRBJ2-5, with TRBD2 identical over 8 bases. Looked up from germline, CDR1 is SQVTM and CDR2 is ANQGSEA. The J segment lost 1 base and the V segment lost 5 bases, leaving 15 bases of the junction unmatched. The CDR3 totals 17 residues. The CDR3 DNA is TGCAGCGTTCATAAGGCGGGAGGCCAGGGTTCCCAAGAGACCCAGTACTTC. Translated: CSVHKAGGQGSQETQYF.